These 21 T cell receptor beta chains were sequenced from one sample in a study of cytomegalovirus exposure and HLA in healthy donors (TCRdb year 2017). Libraries were built with the immunoSEQ multiplex PCR assay. A mixture of 60 forward primers for TCR Vbeta segments and 13 reverse primers for TCR Jbeta segments was used in the multiplex PCR. The immuneACCESS repertoire file appears here via TCRdb, limited to in-frame rearrangements. These files lack a portion of the clones; in checked studies, under half of the deficit traces to unresolved V genes, and the cause of the others is not known. The table for this sample lists about 180,000 clones; about four fifths of them were counted only once. The top ten clonotypes cover around 5% of the sample. The sample consisted of PBMCs. These receptor sequences come from a man between 18 and 35 years old in good health and CMV-seronegative.

The J gene is TRBJ1-1, the V gene TRBV7-9; weak D call: TRBD1 (6 bases). Germline lookup yields CDR1 SEHNR and CDR2 FQNEAQ (reference sequence). The CDR3 has 13 amino acids. V lost 1 base to trimming and J lost 4 bases, with 7 bases between them. The CDR3 reads CASSLGDTTEAFF. CDR3 coding DNA: TGTGCCAGCAGCTTAGGGGACACCACTGAAGCTTTCTTT.

The rearrangement links TRBV5-1 to TRBJ2-7; D might be TRBD1 (5 bases). V lost 1 base to trimming and J lost 3 bases, with 14 bases between them. Germline V gives CDR1 SGHRS, CDR2 YFSETQ. The CDR3 runs to 15 residues. Here the CDR3 reads CASSLRQGIDYEQYF. CDR3 bases: TGCGCCAGCAGCTTGAGGCAGGGTATAGACTACGAGCAGTACTTC.

The rearrangement uses TRBV11-2 and TRBJ1-1; 9 bases fit TRBD1. The CDR3 consists of 15 residues. Trimming removed 0 bases from V and 10 bases from J; junction bases left unmatched: 9. Germline CDR1 reads SGHAT; CDR2 reads FQNNGV. CDR3 in DNA: TGTGCCAGCAGCTTAGAAGCGGGACAGGGTGTTTCAGCTTTCTTT. Translation: CASSLEAGQGVSAFF.

The chain is built from TRBV29-1 and TRBJ1-1; D is unclear. CDR1 and CDR2 from the germline V gene are SQVTM and ANQGSEA. Trimming removed 6 bases at V and 5 bases at J, with 16 bases between. The CDR3 is 13 residues long. CDR3 nucleotides: TGCAGCGTAACGGAGGGAGCTATTACTGAAGCTTTCTTT. It specifies CSVTEGAITEAFF. The complete variable domain, with remaining parts taken from reference TRBV29-1 and TRBJ1-1, reads SAVISQKPSRDICQRGTSLTIQCQVDSQVTMMFWYRQQPGQSLTLIATANQGSEATYESGFVIDKFPISRPNLTFSTLTVSNMSPEDSSIYLCSVTEGAITEAFFGQGTRLTVV.

The chain joins TRBV10-2 to TRBJ1-5; perhaps TRBD1 as D (5 bases). The CDR3 is 14 amino acids. Per the germline V gene, CDR1 is WSHSY and CDR2 is SAAADI. V was clipped by 0 bases and J by 9 bases, with 12 bases between them. This chain's CDR3 is CASSESGRDRPQHF. In nucleotides, the CDR3 is TGCGCCAGCAGTGAGTCAGGGCGGGACCGGCCCCAGCATTTT.

The CDR3 sequence is CASSYRGENTEAFF. The CDR3, as DNA: TGTGCCAGCAGTTACAGGGGGGAGAACACTGAAGCTTTCTTT. The J gene is TRBJ1-1, the V gene TRBV28; 8 bases match TRBD1. The junction had 2 bases not matched to a gene; V was cut back by 4 bases and J by 1 base. CDR3 length: 14 residues. Germline lookup yields CDR1 MDHEN and CDR2 SYDVKM.

The chain is built from TRBV7-3 and TRBJ2-6, with D unclear. Deletions cut 2 bases from V and 11 bases from J, with 10 bases between. CDR3 length: 13 residues. CDR1 and CDR2 from the germline V gene are SGHTA and FQGTGA. CDR3 DNA: TGTGCCAGCAGCTTAGACGGCAGCGACGTCCTGACTTTC. The encoded protein is CASSLDGSDVLTF.

The chain recombines TRBV19 with TRBJ1-5; no definite D call. Per the germline V gene, CDR1 is LNHDA and CDR2 is SQIVND (reference sequence). The CDR3 runs to 14 residues. The V and J ends lost 2 bases and 9 bases respectively, with 14 bases between them. The CDR3 sequence: CASSILGEEAPQHF. Written as DNA, the CDR3 is TGTGCCAGTAGTATACTTGGGGAGGAGGCGCCCCAGCATTTT.

The chain is built from TRBV10-1 and TRBJ1-1; possible D gene TRBD1, 5 bases. This CDR3 is built from 14 residues. V was cut by 6 bases and J by 6 bases, with 17 bases left in between. Germline V gene lookup returns CDR1 WNHNN and CDR2 SYGVQD (reference sequence). CDR3 in amino acids: CASSASTARPEAFF. CDR3 coding DNA: TGCGCCAGCAGCGCCTCGACAGCCCGACCTGAAGCTTTCTTT.

The chain couples TRBV7-9 to TRBJ1-5; 7 bases line up with TRBD1. This CDR3 is built from 13 residues. The germline gives CDR1 SEHNR, CDR2 FQNEAQ (reference sequence). V shed 2 bases and J 7 bases; nucleotides not matched to a gene: 2. CDR3 DNA sequence: TGTGCCAGCAGCTTAACAGGGGAACAGCCCCAGCATTTT. Its protein is CASSLTGEQPQHF.

This rearrangement joins TRBV9 to TRBJ2-2, with 10 bases fitting TRBD2. The CDR3 contains 17 residues. The trim removed 5 bases at V and 1 base at J, leaving 8 bases unmatched. The germline V gene has CDR1 SGDLS and CDR2 YYNGEE. For the CDR3, the DNA is TGTGCCAGCAGATTTGAAGCGGGAGGGGGGAACACCGGGGAGCTGTTTTTT. This gives the protein CASRFEAGGGNTGELFF.

The rearrangement joins TRBV5-1 to TRBJ2-7; maybe TRBD2 (6 bases). The CDR3 is 14 amino acids. Per the germline V gene, CDR1 is SGHRS and CDR2 is YFSETQ. Trimming pared 5 bases from V and 3 bases from J, leaving 15 bases between. CDR3 coding DNA: TGCGCCAGCAGAGTTCAAGGGACTGACTACGAGCAGTACTTC. This gives the protein CASRVQGTDYEQYF.

The CDR3 nucleotides read TGTGCCAGCAGTACGGGGACAGGGTTTCGGGAAAAACTGTTTTTT. Protein: CASSTGTGFREKLFF. The rearrangement joins TRBV28 to TRBJ1-4, with 9 bases that match TRBD1. The CDR3 runs to 15 residues. The J segment lost 8 bases and the V segment lost 5 bases, leaving 9 bases of the junction unmatched. Germline V gives CDR1 MDHEN, CDR2 SYDVKM.

The V gene is TRBV28, the J gene TRBJ1-4, with TRBD1 as a possible D gene (5 bases). From germline, CDR1 is MDHEN and CDR2 SYDVKM. CDR3 size: 18 residues. Trimming took off 3 bases at V and 0 bases at J, with 17 bases between the two ends. CDR3 DNA: TGTGCCAGCAGTTTGCCAGGGACTCTTTCTGCAACTAATGAAAAACTGTTTTTT. It translates to CASSLPGTLSATNEKLFF.

V gene TRBV28 combines with J gene TRBJ2-1, with a possible D match to TRBD2 (5 bases). The CDR3 extends over 16 amino acids. Trimming pared 5 bases from V and 0 bases from J, leaving 14 bases between. Germline V gene lookup returns CDR1 MDHEN and CDR2 SYDVKM. CDR3 in DNA: TGTGCCAGCAGTGACACACGGAGGAGCTCCTACAATGAGCAGTTCTTC. This sequence encodes CASSDTRRSSYNEQFF.

V and J are TRBV7-2 and TRBJ2-5, with 7 bases fitting TRBD2. This CDR3 comprises 14 residues. Germline CDR1 and CDR2: SGHTA and FQGNSA. J was trimmed by 4 bases and V by 5 bases; bases with no gene match: 7. In DNA form, the CDR3 reads TGTGCCAGCAGCCCGGGGGAGGGCCGAGAGACCCAGTACTTC. This translates into CASSPGEGRETQYF. Full variable domain (missing parts from reference TRBV7-2 and TRBJ2-5): GAGVSQSPSNKVTEKGKDVELRCDPISGHTALYWYRQSLGQGLEFLIYFQGNSAPDKSGLPSDRFSAERTGGSVSTLTIQRTQQEDSAVYLCASSPGEGRETQYFGPGTRLLVL.

V is TRBV7-2 and J is TRBJ2-6; no definite D call. The CDR3 has 17 residues. Germline V gene sequence: CDR1 SGHTA, CDR2 FQGNSA. V shed 2 bases and J shed 0 bases, with 11 bases lying between them. The CDR3 nucleotides read TGTGCCAGCAGCTTATTTCAGGCTATCTCTGGGGCCAACGTCCTGACTTTC. Its protein is CASSLFQAISGANVLTF.

The genes are TRBV7-9 and TRBJ1-6; TRBD1 matches at 7 bases. The CDR3 consists of 13 residues. The V and J ends lost 9 bases and 10 bases, in that order; junction bases with no gene match: 9. CDR1 and CDR2 from the germline V gene are SEHNR and FQNEAQ (reference sequence). The CDR3 spells CARLRQGRSPLHF. CDR3 DNA sequence: TGTGCCAGATTAAGACAGGGTAGATCACCCCTCCACTTT.

The chain combines TRBV7-9 with TRBJ2-1; possibly TRBD2 for D (7 bases). The CDR3 is made up of 16 amino acids. V lost 6 bases and J 5 bases, leaving 20 bases between the germline ends. Germline-derived CDR1 and CDR2 are SEHNR and FQNEAQ (reference sequence). The CDR3 DNA reads TGTGCCAGCAGATCAGAGGGGGGACTACCCAACAATGAGCAGTTCTTC. Residues: CASRSEGGLPNNEQFF.

The genes are TRBV11-3 and TRBJ2-1, with 11 bases aligning to TRBD2. Germline V gene lookup returns CDR1 SGHNT and CDR2 YENEEA. The CDR3 covers 13 residues. Trimming at V came to 5 bases and at J to 13 bases, leaving 7 bases not matched to a gene. This chain's CDR3 is CASSAEGLAVQFF. The CDR3 DNA reads TGTGCCAGCAGCGCAGAGGGACTAGCGGTACAGTTCTTC.

About this clone: This may be a read error: a much more frequent sequence differs by one nucleotide. The identical CDR3 is also encoded by other nucleotide sequences in the sample. The rearrangement links TRBV9 to TRBJ2-7; 9 bases are a match to TRBD1. CDR3 length: 13 residues. The J segment lost 3 bases and the V segment lost 4 bases, leaving 2 bases of the junction unmatched. Germline lookup yields CDR1 SGDLS and CDR2 YYNGEE. CDR3 nucleotides: TGTGCCAGCAGCCCGGGACAGGGCTACGAGCAGTACTTC. This translates into CASSPGQGYEQYF.